This entry lists 13 T cell receptor beta chains sequenced from one sample in a study of cytomegalovirus exposure and HLA in healthy donors. The repertoire was sequenced with immunoSEQ multiplex PCR; TCRdb's copy has only in-frame clones and lacks some. The data contain 120,000 or so clones, 70% to 90% of them singletons. The material sequenced was PBMCs. The receptors shown here come from a woman aged 18-30 years in good health and CMV-seronegative.

The gene calls are TRBV2 and TRBJ2-7, with TRBD2 identical over 13 bases. Per the germline V gene, CDR1 is SNHLY and CDR2 is FYNNEI. The CDR3 has 14 amino acids. After removal of 6 bases from V and 6 bases from J, the junction contained 5 bases not matched to a gene. CDR3 in amino acids: CASREWTSGGEQYF. In DNA, the CDR3 is TGTGCCAGCAGGGAATGGACTAGCGGGGGCGAGCAGTACTTC.

V and J are TRBV28 and TRBJ1-5; weak D call: TRBD1 (5 bases). The CDR3 length is 16 residues. CDR1 is MDHEN, CDR2 SYDVKM, per germline. The V end was cut by 5 bases, the J end by 7 bases, with 21 bases between. The CDR3 is CASSTRAGVVWQPQHF. The CDR3 region has the DNA TGTGCCAGCAGTACGCGTGCGGGGGTGGTTTGGCAGCCCCAGCATTTT.

J is TRBJ1-2 and V is TRBV10-3, with 8 nucleotides matching TRBD1. Germline V gives CDR1 ENHRY, CDR2 SYGVKD. V gave up 6 bases and J gave up 7 bases; unmatched junction bases: 16. The CDR3 covers 16 residues. The CDR3 DNA reads TGTGCCATCAGACCCGATACCGGACAGGGTTCGGGTGGCTACACCTTC. Translated: CAIRPDTGQGSGGYTF.

The chain combines TRBV15 with TRBJ2-3; 11 positions agree with TRBD2. There are 17 residues in the CDR3. The germline V gene encodes CDR1 LNHNV and CDR2 YYDKDF (reference sequence). Germline trimming cut 1 base from V and 3 bases from J; bases unmatched to any gene: 6. Here the CDR3 reads CATSRVGTSGYTDTQYF. The CDR3 DNA reads TGTGCCACCAGCAGAGTGGGGACTAGCGGCTATACAGATACGCAGTATTTT.

This chain links TRBV7-6 with TRBJ1-2; D is undetermined. V was pared by 8 bases and J by 2 bases, with 9 bases between. The CDR3 extends over 12 amino acids. Germline lookup yields CDR1 SGHVS and CDR2 FNYEAQ. The DNA for the CDR3 is TGTGCCAGCGGTTGGCAGAACTATGGCTACACCTTC. Translation gives CASGWQNYGYTF. Complete variable domain (other parts from reference TRBV7-6 and TRBJ1-2): GAGVSQSPRYKVTKRGQDVALRCDPISGHVSLYWYRQALGQGPEFLTYFNYEAQQDKSGLPNDRFSAERPEGSISTLTIQRTEQRDSAMYRCASGWQNYGYTFGSGTRLTVV.

The genes are TRBV15 and TRBJ1-2; D perhaps matches TRBD1 (5 bases). This CDR3 is 13 amino acids long. The germline V gene encodes CDR1 LNHNV and CDR2 YYDKDF (reference sequence). Trimming pared 2 bases from V and 4 bases from J, leaving 8 bases between. The CDR3 reads CATSRQGGYGYTF. CDR3 DNA sequence: TGTGCCACCAGCAGACAGGGCGGCTATGGCTACACCTTC.

This clone was detected only once. The rearrangement joins TRBV5-1 to TRBJ1-4, with D possibly TRBD1 on 6 matching bases. Germline assignment: CDR1 SGHRS and CDR2 YFSETQ. CDR3 length equals 16 residues. The germline V and J ends were trimmed by 0 bases and 5 bases, with 14 bases remaining between them. In DNA form, the CDR3 reads TGCGCCAGCAGCTTGGTGGCCGGGACAAGCAATGAAAAACTGTTTTTT. It yields the protein CASSLVAGTSNEKLFF.

The V gene is TRBV19, the J gene TRBJ1-3; 8 bases are shared with TRBD1. Trimming took 3 bases from V and 0 from J; bases not matched to a gene: 4. The CDR3 is made up of 16 amino acids. Germline V gives CDR1 LNHDA, CDR2 SQIVND (reference sequence). For the CDR3, the DNA is TGTGCCAGTAGTATCCTGACAGGGGTCTCTGGAAACACCATATATTTT. Its protein is CASSILTGVSGNTIYF. Combining the CDR3 with reference TRBV19 and TRBJ1-3 gives the whole variable domain DGGITQSPKYLFRKEGQNVTLSCEQNLNHDAMYWYRQDPGQGLRLIYYSQIVNDFQKGDIAEGYSVSREKKESFPLTVTSAQKNPTAFYLCASSILTGVSGNTIYFGEGSWLTVV.

The gene calls are TRBV28 and TRBJ1-6; D might be TRBD1 (5 bases). V lost 5 bases, J lost 1 base, and 15 bases lay in between. The CDR3 spans 17 residues. CDR1 and CDR2 (germline): MDHEN, SYDVKM. The CDR3 is CASSPRDLLSYNSPLHF. The CDR3 nucleotides read TGTGCCAGCAGTCCCAGGGACTTATTATCCTATAATTCACCCCTCCACTTT.

The V call is TRBV7-2, the J call TRBJ2-7; tentatively, D is TRBD2 (6 bases). This CDR3 region has 16 residues. Deletions cut 5 bases from V and 3 bases from J, with 20 bases between. Germline CDR1 is SGHTA and CDR2 is FQGNSA. The DNA of the CDR3 is TGTGCCAGCAGCCTCGGGGACTTCAGGCTGGGCTACGAGCAGTACTTC. Translating it yields CASSLGDFRLGYEQYF.

The chain combines TRBV19 with TRBJ1-2; the D gene is possibly TRBD1 (5 bases). Germline CDR1 is LNHDA and CDR2 is SQIVND (reference sequence). Trimming shortened V by 2 bases and J by 4 bases, and 11 bases separated the two germline ends. The CDR3 consists of 14 residues. The CDR3 DNA is TGTGCCAGTAGTATACAGGGAAACATCTATGGCTACACCTTC. This sequence encodes CASSIQGNIYGYTF.

The chain joins TRBV30 to TRBJ1-3, with no clear D. This CDR3 has 15 amino acids. The germline gives CDR1 GTSNPN, CDR2 SVGIG (reference sequence). V was shortened by 0 bases and J by 2 bases, with 11 bases between the two germline ends. The CDR3 nucleotides read TGTGCCTGGAGTGTACTAGCCGGACCTGGAAACACCATATATTTT. Its translation: CAWSVLAGPGNTIYF.

This chain uses TRBV6-1 with TRBJ2-2, with 10 bases aligning to TRBD2. Germline trimming cut 5 bases from V and 1 base from J; bases unmatched to any gene: 1. CDR1 and CDR2 from the germline V gene are MNHNS and SASEGT. The CDR3 covers 15 residues. The chain's CDR3 is CASSLAGENTGELFF. The CDR3 DNA is TGTGCCAGCAGTCTAGCGGGAGAGAACACCGGGGAGCTGTTTTTT.